This TCR beta chain was sequenced in a study of blood T cell repertoires in COVID-19. Turning to the study itself: There were acute and convalescent COVID-19 samples, and they came from the United States, Italy and Spain. PBMCs, B-cell-depleted T cells, or T cells were the source of the cDNA or gDNA that made up the material.

The CDR3 sequence is 13 residues long. V was clipped by 1 base and J by 6 bases, with 10 bases between them. About this clone itself: At the DNA level, this CDR3 is encoded by other sequences in the same sample as well.

Authors' analysis steps: Amplification of reference gene primers provided the estimated nucleated cell counts. Here immunoSEQ multiplex PCR was the method, and the copy in TCRdb shows in-frame clones only, minus some. For V, J and clone size, that table is used; D and trimming come from the DNA. The data contain about 90,000 clones, 80% of them seen just once; the ten biggest clones take up 10%. This receptor was identified in a woman aged 70 to 79 with acute or convalescent COVID-19. The rearrangement links TRBV12-3 or TRBV12-4 to TRBJ2-7; D remains ambiguous. The sequencing input was peripheral blood. CDR3 coding DNA: TGTGCCAGCAGTTTAGTACTGACGGGCGAGCAGTACTTC. Its protein product is CASSLVLTGEQYF.